The clone carrying this TCR beta chain is judged medium-sized. Antigen: not known. TRB rearrangements spanning V, D and J were amplified using mixed TRB-A/B primers. TCRdb called the multiplex PCR reads again in MiXCR, with one record for every CDR3 protein. Seen here are 10,000 to 15,000 distinct CDR3 sequences, about 40% observed once, and the top ten hold around 6.3%. This sample is part of a study of T cell repertoires in aging, cancer and after chemotherapy. Study-wide background: Repeat sampling of healthy donors over several months to years showed clear clonal overlap. Millions of TCR reads were in the whole dataset.

Whole-study findings and limits: Immunological memory after chemotherapy cannot be judged from the repertoire data.

Peripheral blood genomic DNA, not sorted cells or RNA, was the template. This CDR3 is 14 amino acids long. Germline assignment: CDR1 SQVTM and CDR2 ANQGSEA. The ends were cut back, 6 bases at V and 4 bases at J, with 16 bases in the middle. Sequencing was carried out using blood. This clonotype was obtained from a human donor in good health. The donor label of this sample is uncertain. This chain connects TRBV29-1 to TRBJ2-1; D is perhaps TRBD2 (9 bases). The CDR3 nucleotides are TGCAGCGTGTCTAGCGGGACAGGATACAATGAGCAGTTCTTC. Amino acids: CSVSSGTGYNEQFF.